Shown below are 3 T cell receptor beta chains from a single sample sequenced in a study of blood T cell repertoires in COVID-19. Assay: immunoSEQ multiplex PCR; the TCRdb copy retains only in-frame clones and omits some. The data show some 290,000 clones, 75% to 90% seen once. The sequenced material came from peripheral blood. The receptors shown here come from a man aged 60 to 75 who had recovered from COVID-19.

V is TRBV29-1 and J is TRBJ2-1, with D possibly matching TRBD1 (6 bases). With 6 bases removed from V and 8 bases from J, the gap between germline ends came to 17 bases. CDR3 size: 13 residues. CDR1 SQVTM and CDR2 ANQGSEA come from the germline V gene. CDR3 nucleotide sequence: TGCAGCGTGGCCGGAGGCAGGGGCGATGAGCAGTTCTTC. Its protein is CSVAGGRGDEQFF.

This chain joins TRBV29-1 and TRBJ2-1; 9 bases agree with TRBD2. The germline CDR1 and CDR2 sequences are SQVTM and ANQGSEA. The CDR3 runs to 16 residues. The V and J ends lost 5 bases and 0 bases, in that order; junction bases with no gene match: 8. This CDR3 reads CSVLLGLANSYNEQFF. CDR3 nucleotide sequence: TGCAGCGTTCTTCTCGGACTAGCGAACTCCTACAATGAGCAGTTCTTC.

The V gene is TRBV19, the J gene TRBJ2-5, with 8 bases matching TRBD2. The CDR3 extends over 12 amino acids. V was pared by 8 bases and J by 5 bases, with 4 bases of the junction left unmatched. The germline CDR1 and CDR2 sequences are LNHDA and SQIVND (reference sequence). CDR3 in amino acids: CASRGLAETQYF. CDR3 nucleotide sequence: TGTGCCAGTCGAGGACTAGCTGAGACCCAGTACTTC.